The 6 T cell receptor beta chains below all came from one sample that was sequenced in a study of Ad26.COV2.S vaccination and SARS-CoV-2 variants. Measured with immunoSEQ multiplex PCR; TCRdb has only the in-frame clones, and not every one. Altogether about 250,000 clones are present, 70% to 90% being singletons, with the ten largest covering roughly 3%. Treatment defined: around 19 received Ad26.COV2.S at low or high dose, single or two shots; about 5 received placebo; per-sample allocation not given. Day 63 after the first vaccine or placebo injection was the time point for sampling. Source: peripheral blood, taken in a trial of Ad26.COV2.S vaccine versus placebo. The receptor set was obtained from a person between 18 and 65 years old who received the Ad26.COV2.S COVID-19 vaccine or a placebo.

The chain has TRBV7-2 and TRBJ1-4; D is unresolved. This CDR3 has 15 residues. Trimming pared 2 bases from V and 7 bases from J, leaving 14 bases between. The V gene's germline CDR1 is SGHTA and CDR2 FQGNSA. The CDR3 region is CASSLMGRDFEKLFF. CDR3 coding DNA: TGTGCCAGCAGCTTAATGGGAAGGGATTTTGAAAAACTGTTTTTT. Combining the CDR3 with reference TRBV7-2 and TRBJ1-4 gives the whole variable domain GAGVSQSPSNKVTEKGKDVELRCDPISGHTALYWYRQSLGQGLEFLIYFQGNSAPDKSGLPSDRFSAERTGGSVSTLTIQRTQQEDSAVYLCASSLMGRDFEKLFFGSGTQLSVL.

The CDR3 loop is CASSNQGLNSNQPQHF. The CDR3 DNA is TGTGCCAGCTCAAACCAAGGGCTTAATAGCAATCAGCCCCAGCATTTT. The gene calls are TRBV18 and TRBJ1-5; D not resolved. The ends were cut back, 5 bases at V and 0 bases at J, with 14 bases in the middle. Germline CDR1 and CDR2: KGHSH and LQKENI. The CDR3 extends over 16 amino acids.

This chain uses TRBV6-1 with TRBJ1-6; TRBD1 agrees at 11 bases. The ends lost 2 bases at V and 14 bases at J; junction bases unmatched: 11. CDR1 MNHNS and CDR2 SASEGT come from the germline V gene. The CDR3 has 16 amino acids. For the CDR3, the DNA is TGTGCCAGCAGTGAATCGGCCGGGACAGGGGGTCTATCCCTCCACTTT. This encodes CASSESAGTGGLSLHF.

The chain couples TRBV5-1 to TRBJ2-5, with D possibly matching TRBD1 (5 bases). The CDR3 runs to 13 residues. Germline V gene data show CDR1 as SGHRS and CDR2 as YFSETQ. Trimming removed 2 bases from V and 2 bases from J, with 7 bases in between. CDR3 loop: CASSLQAQETQYF. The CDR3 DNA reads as TGCGCCAGCAGCTTACAGGCGCAAGAGACCCAGTACTTC. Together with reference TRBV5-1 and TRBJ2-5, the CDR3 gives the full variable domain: KAGVTQTPRYLIKTRGQQVTLSCSPISGHRSVSWYQQTPGQGLQFLFEYFSETQRNKGNFPGRFSGRQFSNSRSEMNVSTLELGDSALYLCASSLQAQETQYFGPGTRLLVL.

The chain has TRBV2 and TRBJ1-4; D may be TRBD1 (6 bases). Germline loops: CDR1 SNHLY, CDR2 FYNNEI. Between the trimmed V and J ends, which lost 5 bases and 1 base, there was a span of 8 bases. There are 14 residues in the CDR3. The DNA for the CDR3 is TGTGCCAGCAGTCCACAGGGAACTAATGAAAAACTGTTTTTT. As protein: CASSPQGTNEKLFF.

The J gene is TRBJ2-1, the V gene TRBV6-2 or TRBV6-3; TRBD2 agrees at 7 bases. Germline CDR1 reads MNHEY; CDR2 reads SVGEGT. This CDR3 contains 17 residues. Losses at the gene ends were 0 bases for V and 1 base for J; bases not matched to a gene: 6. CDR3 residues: CASSYSWLADSYNEQFF. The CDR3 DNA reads TGTGCCAGCAGTTACTCGTGGCTAGCGGATTCCTACAATGAGCAGTTCTTC.